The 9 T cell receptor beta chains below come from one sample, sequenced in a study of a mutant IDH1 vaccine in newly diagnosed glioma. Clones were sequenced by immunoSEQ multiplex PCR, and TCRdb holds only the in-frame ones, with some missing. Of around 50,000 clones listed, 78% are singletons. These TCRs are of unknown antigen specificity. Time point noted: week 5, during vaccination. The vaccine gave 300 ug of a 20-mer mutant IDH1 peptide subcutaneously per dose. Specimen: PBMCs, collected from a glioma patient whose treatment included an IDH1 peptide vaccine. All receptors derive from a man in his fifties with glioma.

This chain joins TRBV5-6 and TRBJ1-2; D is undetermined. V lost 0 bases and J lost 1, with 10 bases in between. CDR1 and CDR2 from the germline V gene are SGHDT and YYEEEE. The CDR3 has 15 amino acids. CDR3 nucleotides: TGTGCCAGCAGCTTGGTTCTCAGGAATAACTATGGCTACACCTTC. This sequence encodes CASSLVLRNNYGYTF.

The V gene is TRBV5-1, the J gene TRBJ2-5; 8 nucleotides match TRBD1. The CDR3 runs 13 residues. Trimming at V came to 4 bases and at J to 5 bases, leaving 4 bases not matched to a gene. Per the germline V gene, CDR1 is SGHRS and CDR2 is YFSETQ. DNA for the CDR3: TGCGCCAGCAGCCAGGGGGCGCGGGAGACCCAGTACTTC. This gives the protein CASSQGARETQYF.

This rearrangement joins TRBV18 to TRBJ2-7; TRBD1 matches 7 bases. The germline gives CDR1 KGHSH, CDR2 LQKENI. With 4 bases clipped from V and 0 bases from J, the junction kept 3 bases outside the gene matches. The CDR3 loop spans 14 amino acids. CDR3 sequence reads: CASSLGTASYEQYF. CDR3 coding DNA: TGTGCCAGCTCACTAGGGACAGCCTCCTACGAGCAGTACTTC.

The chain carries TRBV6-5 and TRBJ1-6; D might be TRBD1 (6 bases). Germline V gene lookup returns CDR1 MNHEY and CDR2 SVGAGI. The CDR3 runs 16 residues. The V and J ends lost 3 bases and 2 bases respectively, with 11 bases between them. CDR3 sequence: CASSYSRTAYNSPLHF. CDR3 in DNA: TGTGCCAGCAGTTATTCTCGGACAGCCTATAATTCACCCCTCCACTTT.

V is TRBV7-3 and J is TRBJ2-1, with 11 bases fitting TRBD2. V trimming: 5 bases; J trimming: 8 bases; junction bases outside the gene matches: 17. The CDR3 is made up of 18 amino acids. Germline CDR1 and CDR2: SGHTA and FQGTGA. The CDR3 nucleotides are TGTGCCAGCAGCCCATACCCCTCTCTAGCGGGGGGTAAAGATGAGCAGTTCTTC. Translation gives CASSPYPSLAGGKDEQFF.

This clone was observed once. DNA of the CDR3: TGTGCCTGGAGTCCCCCTGACAGGGCGAACACCGGGGAGCTGTTTTTT. This sequence encodes CAWSPPDRANTGELFF. J is TRBJ2-2 and V is TRBV30, with 7 bases matching TRBD1. This CDR3 spans 16 amino acids. The V segment lost 2 bases and the J segment 0 bases; nucleotides outside the gene matches: 6. The germline gives CDR1 GTSNPN, CDR2 SVGIG (reference sequence).

The CDR3 protein is CSVGGGAWNEQFF. The CDR3 DNA sequence: TGCAGCGTTGGTGGGGGGGCCTGGAATGAGCAGTTCTTC. The rearrangement joins TRBV29-1 to TRBJ2-1; possible D gene TRBD2, 7 bases. V was trimmed by 4 bases and J by 7 bases, leaving 14 bases between them. Germline V CDR1 and CDR2: SQVTM, ANQGSEA. The CDR3 is 13 residues long.

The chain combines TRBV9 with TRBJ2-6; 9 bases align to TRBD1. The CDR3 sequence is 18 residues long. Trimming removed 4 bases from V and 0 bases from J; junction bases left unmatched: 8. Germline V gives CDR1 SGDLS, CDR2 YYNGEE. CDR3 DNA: TGTGCCAGCAGCATGGGACAGGGTACCCTCTCTGGGGCCAACGTCCTGACTTTC. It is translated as CASSMGQGTLSGANVLTF.

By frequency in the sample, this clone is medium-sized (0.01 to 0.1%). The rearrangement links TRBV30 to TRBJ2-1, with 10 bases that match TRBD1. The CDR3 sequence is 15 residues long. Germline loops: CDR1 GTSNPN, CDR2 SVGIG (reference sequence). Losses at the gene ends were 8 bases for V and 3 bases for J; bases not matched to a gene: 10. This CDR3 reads CAQPAGTGDYNEQFF. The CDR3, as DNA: TGTGCCCAACCAGCCGGGACAGGGGACTACAATGAGCAGTTCTTC.